One and the same sample provided the 7 T cell receptor beta chains below, sequenced in a study of blood T cell repertoires in COVID-19. The repertoire was sequenced with immunoSEQ multiplex PCR; TCRdb's copy has only in-frame clones and lacks some. Altogether 400,000 to 500,000 clones are present, roughly 88% being singletons, with the ten largest covering almost 1.5%. Material: peripheral blood. Receptors originate from a woman aged 25 to 39 with active or convalescent COVID-19.

The CDR3 loop is CASSFTGGYVNTEAFF. CDR3 in DNA: TGTGCCAGCAGCTTTACAGGGGGGTATGTGAACACTGAAGCTTTCTTT. V and J are TRBV5-5 and TRBJ1-1, with 8 bases matching TRBD1. This CDR3 comprises 16 residues. Trimming at V came to 2 bases and at J to 0 bases, leaving 6 bases not matched to a gene. Germline V gives CDR1 SGHKS, CDR2 YYEKEE (reference sequence).

The rearrangement uses TRBV25-1 and TRBJ2-7; D unclear. Trimming removed 4 bases from V and 0 bases from J, with 4 bases in between. The CDR3 totals 12 residues. Germline loops: CDR1 MGHDK, CDR2 SYGVNS. In nucleotides, the CDR3 is TGTGCCAGCAGTGTCAACTCCTACGAGCAGTACTTC. It translates to CASSVNSYEQYF.

This chain connects TRBV2 to TRBJ2-1, with TRBD2 matching over 8 bases. Germline V lookup: CDR1 SNHLY, CDR2 FYNNEI. The CDR3 sequence is 16 residues long. With 2 bases clipped from V and 3 bases from J, the junction kept 6 bases outside the gene matches. CDR3 protein: CASSERSGRYYNEQFF. The CDR3 nucleotides are TGTGCCAGCAGTGAAAGGAGCGGGAGATACTACAATGAGCAGTTCTTC. Full variable domain (remainder filled in from reference TRBV2 and TRBJ2-1): EPEVTQTPSHQVTQMGQEVILRCVPISNHLYFYWYRQILGQKVEFLVSFYNNEISEKSEIFDDQFSVERPDGSNFTLKIRSTKLEDSAMYFCASSERSGRYYNEQFFGPGTRLTVL.

This clone has just one count. The CDR3, as DNA: TGTGCCAGCAGCTTCGGGGTATATGGAAACACCATATATTTT. Residues: CASSFGVYGNTIYF. The V and J genes are TRBV5-6 and TRBJ1-3; the D is unclear. Germline V gene data show CDR1 as SGHDT and CDR2 as YYEEEE. This CDR3 contains 14 residues. Trimming stripped 2 bases from V and 3 bases from J, with 9 bases between.

About this clone itself: A junction end diverges from the germline sequence, so it may reflect a read error. The chain recombines TRBV28 with TRBJ2-5, with 9 bases lining up with TRBD2. Per germline, CDR1 MDHEN and CDR2 SYDVKM. This CDR3 comprises 12 residues. CDR3 in amino acids: CASSLLAGESDF. In DNA, the CDR3 is TGTGCCAGCAGTTTATTAGCGGGGGAATCTGACTTC.

The chain links TRBV7-2 to TRBJ2-1, with 7 bases matching TRBD2. CDR1 is SGHTA and CDR2 is FQGNSA in the germline V gene. V shed 5 bases, J shed 10 bases, and the junction held 11 bases outside the gene matches. The CDR3 has 14 amino acids. CDR3 in amino acids: CASSREAGETEQFF. The CDR3 DNA reads as TGTGCCAGCAGCAGAGAGGCGGGAGAAACGGAGCAGTTCTTC.

The V and J genes are TRBV5-6 and TRBJ2-2; 10 bases line up with TRBD1. Per the germline V gene, CDR1 is SGHDT and CDR2 is YYEEEE. V lost 4 bases to trimming and J lost 3 bases; unmatched junction nucleotides: 6. This CDR3 comprises 16 residues. This chain's CDR3 is CASSVLGQGYTGELFF. The CDR3 DNA sequence: TGTGCCAGCAGCGTATTGGGACAGGGGTACACCGGGGAGCTGTTTTTT.